This T cell receptor (beta chain) originates from a study of blood T cell repertoires in COVID-19. Study overall: The United States, Italy and Spain supplied acute and convalescent COVID-19 samples. The cDNA or gDNA used as material had been derived from T cells, B-cell-depleted T cells, or PBMCs.

Followed longitudinally, the Seattle patients had been enrolled during active infection. In the original workflow: Amplification from reference gene primers served as the basis for estimated nucleated cell counts. Assay: immunoSEQ multiplex PCR; the TCRdb copy retains only in-frame clones and omits some. V and J calls and clone size follow that table, whereas D and trimming were derived from the DNA. The profile covers more than 95,000 clones, with approximately 74% appearing a single time and around 6.2% taken by the ten largest. Material: peripheral blood. This sequence originates from a man aged 80 or over with COVID-19, enrolled during active disease.

CDR3 amino acids: CASSSPGGTEAFF. The DNA of the CDR3 is TGTGCCAGCAGTTCCCCGGGGGGCACTGAAGCTTTCTTT. The chain carries TRBV6-5 and TRBJ1-1; D possibly corresponds to TRBD1 (5 bases). Germline assignment: CDR1 MNHEY and CDR2 SVGAGI. V was shortened by 4 bases and J by 4 bases, with 10 bases between the two germline ends. The CDR3 consists of 13 residues.